This TCR beta chain came from a study of beta chain features in type 1 diabetes. The CDR3 is made up of 17 amino acids. V lost 2 bases to trimming and J lost 4 bases, with 18 bases between them. Germline assignment: CDR1 SGHVS and CDR2 FQNEAQ. Every isolated RNA sample was fully reverse transcribed, so sequencing captured expressed TCRB transcripts. Produced via immunoSEQ multiplex PCR; TCRdb's table is partial and in-frame only. The sample lists around 340,000 clones; less than 20% were seen once. This clone was seen a few times. The chain recombines TRBV7-8 with TRBJ1-5; D not resolved. This TCR was sampled from a young woman in good health. The specimen was naive CD4+ T cells from blood. The CDR3 here is CASSLIVQSATNQPQHF. Here the CDR3 DNA reads TGTGCCAGCAGCTTAATTGTACAGTCGGCAACTAATCAGCCCCAGCATTTT.